The entry below describes one TCR beta chain. The antigen remains undetermined. The V and J ends lost 4 bases and 3 bases respectively, with 7 bases between them. Germline V CDR1 and CDR2: SNHLY, FYNNEI. The CDR3 is made up of 12 amino acids. This sample was taken from a study of T cell responses to AZD1222 COVID-19 vaccine. In the study overall: Second-dose timings of about 4 or about 12 weeks were pooled. Overall study findings and caveats: In a largely white British group with more females than males, clonal diversity was possibly underestimated.

Sequencing used immunoSEQ multiplex PCR; TCRdb keeps in-frame clones, though not all of them. The sample has 99,000 or so clones, about 88% seen once; the top ten hold around a tenth. This chain connects TRBV2 to TRBJ2-7; D remains unclear. The sequencing used peripheral blood, collected on day 0 of AZD1222 vaccination. The clonotype comes from an adult in good health. The CDR3 spells CASSVGYYEQYF. CDR3 nucleotides: TGTGCCAGCAGTGTGGGCTACTACGAGCAGTACTTC.